The sequence of this T cell receptor (beta chain) was determined in a study of Graves' ophthalmopathy and Graves' hyperthyroidism. Study as a whole: Stable hyperthyroidism denotes an absence of ophthalmopathy throughout 18 months of follow-up.

A word on this clonotype: Its antigen is as yet unknown. At one boundary the junction diverges from the germline segment, which might be a read error.

RNA transcripts were the source from which TCR beta CDR3 regions were amplified. HTBI primers were employed in first-round RT-PCR, then a second-round multiplex PCR followed. TCRdb re-called the multiplex PCR reads through MiXCR, storing one row per CDR3 protein. Of roughly 1.1 million distinct CDR3 sequences in the sample, about 35% were seen once. The CDR3 length is 13 residues. CDR1 and CDR2 from the germline V gene are SGHRS and YFSETQ. Study results and caveats: Most expanded clonotypes in thyroid above 0.001 frequency also showed up in blood.

Hyperthyroidism was new, under 2 months, in patients aged 18 to 65. The authors diagnosed from clinical symptoms, serum thyroxine, TRAb, thyroid ultrasound and orbital computed tomography. The clonotype originates from an adult man with Graves' hyperthyroidism. The chain recombines TRBV5-1 with TRBJ1-1; D is undetermined. The source material was peripheral blood or thyroid tissue (not recorded which). The CDR3 DNA reads as TGTGCCAGCAGCCAAAGACGATACAGCGAAGCTTTCTTT. Amino acids: CASSQRRYSEAFF.